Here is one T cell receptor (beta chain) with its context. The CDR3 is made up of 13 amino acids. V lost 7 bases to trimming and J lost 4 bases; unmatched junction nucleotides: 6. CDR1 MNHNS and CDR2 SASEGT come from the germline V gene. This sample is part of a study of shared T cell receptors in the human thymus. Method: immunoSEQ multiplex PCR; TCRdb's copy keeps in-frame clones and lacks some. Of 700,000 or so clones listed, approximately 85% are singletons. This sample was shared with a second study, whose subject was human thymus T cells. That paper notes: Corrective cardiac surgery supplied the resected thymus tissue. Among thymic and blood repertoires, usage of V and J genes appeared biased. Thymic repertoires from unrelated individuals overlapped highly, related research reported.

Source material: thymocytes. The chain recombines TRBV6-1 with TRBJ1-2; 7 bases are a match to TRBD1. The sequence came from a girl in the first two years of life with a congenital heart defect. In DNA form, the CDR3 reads TGTGCCAGCACCGTCCGGGACAGCTATGGCTACACCTTC. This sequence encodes CASTVRDSYGYTF.